This entry lists 13 T cell receptor beta chains sequenced from one sample in a study of shared clonotypes between healthy human individuals. Produced via immunoSEQ multiplex PCR; TCRdb's table is partial and in-frame only. This sample carries about 990,000 clones, more than 75% of them seen once, and the ten largest clones take 0.5% to 0.65%. The specimen was memory CD4+ T cells from PBMCs. Subset meaning: CD45RA-negative fraction. These receptors came from a man aged 18 to 29 in good health. Some clones in this sample may be carry-over from other donors' samples.

The chain joins TRBV27 to TRBJ2-5, with TRBD2 matching 8 bases. This CDR3 region has 14 residues. V lost 5 bases and J lost 4; bases outside the gene matches: 6. The germline V gene has CDR1 MNHEY and CDR2 SMNVEV (reference sequence). The CDR3 region is CASSSGRFRETQYF. DNA for the CDR3: TGTGCCAGCAGTAGCGGGAGATTTAGAGAGACCCAGTACTTC.

Remarks on this clone: Different DNA sequences within this sample yield the same CDR3. The chain combines TRBV5-1 with TRBJ2-7; 11 bases are shared with TRBD1. Trimming cost V 2 bases and J 6 bases; bases outside gene matches: 1. The germline V gene has CDR1 SGHRS and CDR2 YFSETQ. The length of the CDR3 is 13 residues. CDR3 coding DNA: TGCGCCAGCAGCTTTGGGACAGGGGGCGAGCAGTACTTC. It specifies CASSFGTGGEQYF. The full variable domain, in which reference TRBV5-1 and TRBJ2-7 provide the parts outside the CDR3, is KAGVTQTPRYLIKTRGQQVTLSCSPISGHRSVSWYQQTPGQGLQFLFEYFSETQRNKGNFPGRFSGRQFSNSRSEMNVSTLELGDSALYLCASSFGTGGEQYFGPGTRLTVT.

The V call is TRBV7-3, the J call TRBJ2-7; 7 nucleotides match TRBD2. The junction had 8 bases not matched to a gene; V was cut back by 1 base and J by 5 bases. CDR3 length: 15 residues. CDR1 is SGHTA and CDR2 is FQGTGA in the germline V gene. CDR3 in amino acids: CASSLMARGRDEQYF. CDR3 in DNA: TGTGCCAGCAGCTTAATGGCACGGGGGAGGGACGAGCAGTACTTC.

CDR3 sequence: CASSFRDRASNEQFF. Written as DNA, the CDR3 is TGTGCCAGTAGTTTCCGGGACAGGGCGTCCAATGAGCAGTTCTTC. This chain joins TRBV19 and TRBJ2-1, with TRBD1 identical over 9 bases. CDR3 length: 15 amino acids. V trimming: 5 bases; J trimming: 6 bases; junction bases outside the gene matches: 8. Germline CDR1 reads LNHDA; CDR2 reads SQIVND (reference sequence).

The V gene is TRBV10-3, the J gene TRBJ2-1, with 8 positions matching TRBD1. J was trimmed by 1 base and V by 4 bases; bases with no gene match: 6. CDR3 size: 16 residues. Germline lookup yields CDR1 ENHRY and CDR2 SYGVKD. DNA for the CDR3: TGTGCCATCAGTGCTAATAACAGGGGGTCCTACAATGAGCAGTTCTTC. It specifies CAISANNRGSYNEQFF.

This clone showed up just once. The chain has TRBV7-3 and TRBJ2-1, with a tentative D call TRBD1 (5 bases). V lost 4 bases, J lost 10 bases, and 11 bases lay in between. Germline CDR1 and CDR2: SGHTA and FQGTGA. The CDR3 contains 12 residues. The CDR3 nucleotides read TGTGCCAGCAGCTCCCGCCAGGGAGAGCAGTTCTTC. Residues: CASSSRQGEQFF.

The J gene is TRBJ1-5, the V gene TRBV11-2; no firm D call. Trimming removed 5 bases at V and 0 bases at J, with 11 bases between. Germline lookup yields CDR1 SGHAT and CDR2 FQNNGV. The CDR3 runs 15 residues. The CDR3, as DNA: TGTGCCAGCAGCACCGTAGGGAATAGCAATCAGCCCCAGCATTTT. This gives the protein CASSTVGNSNQPQHF.

J is TRBJ1-1 and V is TRBV5-1; D may be TRBD1 (6 bases). CDR1 and CDR2 from the germline V gene are SGHRS and YFSETQ. Trimming took off 7 bases at V and 0 bases at J, with 22 bases between the two ends. The CDR3 consists of 17 residues. The CDR3 reads CASRRSGDGVMNTEAFF. Here the CDR3 DNA reads TGCGCCAGCCGCCGCTCAGGGGACGGGGTAATGAACACTGAAGCTTTCTTT.

CDR3 sequence: CASSSSGTGADTQYF. The CDR3 nucleotides read TGTGCCAGTAGCTCTTCCGGGACAGGGGCAGATACGCAGTATTTT. The rearrangement links TRBV19 to TRBJ2-3; 10 bases fit TRBD1. The germline V gene encodes CDR1 LNHDA and CDR2 SQIVND (reference sequence). The ends lost 6 bases at V and 4 bases at J; junction bases unmatched: 7. The CDR3 runs to 15 residues.

This clone showed up just a few times. The V gene is TRBV10-1, the J gene TRBJ1-5, with a tentative D call TRBD1 (6 bases). Trimming removed 4 bases at V and 5 bases at J, with 9 bases between. Germline CDR1 is WNHNN and CDR2 is SYGVQD (reference sequence). The CDR3 consists of 13 residues. The CDR3 protein is CASSGAGDQPQHF. The CDR3 DNA reads as TGCGCCAGCAGTGGGGCAGGGGATCAGCCCCAGCATTTT.

The chain has TRBV7-2 and TRBJ1-2; 9 bases fit TRBD1. Per germline, CDR1 SGHTA and CDR2 FQGNSA. CDR3 length: 14 amino acids. The ends lost 5 bases at V and 5 bases at J; junction bases unmatched: 6. This chain's CDR3 is CASSPDRGFYGYTF. CDR3 coding DNA: TGTGCCAGCAGCCCTGACAGGGGGTTTTATGGCTACACCTTC.

This chain links TRBV6-4 with TRBJ2-4; D is perhaps TRBD1 or TRBD2 (5 bases each). The CDR3 sequence is 12 residues long. Trimming pared 10 bases from V and 3 bases from J, leaving 10 bases between. CDR1 is MRHNA and CDR2 is SNTAGT in the germline V gene. The DNA of the CDR3 is TGTGCCACCGGGGACGTCAAAAACATTCAGTACTTC. This encodes CATGDVKNIQYF.

This rearrangement joins TRBV5-1 to TRBJ2-7; D ambiguous. The V gene's germline CDR1 is SGHRS and CDR2 YFSETQ. The CDR3 is made up of 14 amino acids. Trimming took 4 bases from V and 5 from J, leaving 16 bases between them. The CDR3 coding sequence is TGCGCCAGCAGCCCCCGTTCCGATAGCCACGAGCAGTACTTC. Residues: CASSPRSDSHEQYF.